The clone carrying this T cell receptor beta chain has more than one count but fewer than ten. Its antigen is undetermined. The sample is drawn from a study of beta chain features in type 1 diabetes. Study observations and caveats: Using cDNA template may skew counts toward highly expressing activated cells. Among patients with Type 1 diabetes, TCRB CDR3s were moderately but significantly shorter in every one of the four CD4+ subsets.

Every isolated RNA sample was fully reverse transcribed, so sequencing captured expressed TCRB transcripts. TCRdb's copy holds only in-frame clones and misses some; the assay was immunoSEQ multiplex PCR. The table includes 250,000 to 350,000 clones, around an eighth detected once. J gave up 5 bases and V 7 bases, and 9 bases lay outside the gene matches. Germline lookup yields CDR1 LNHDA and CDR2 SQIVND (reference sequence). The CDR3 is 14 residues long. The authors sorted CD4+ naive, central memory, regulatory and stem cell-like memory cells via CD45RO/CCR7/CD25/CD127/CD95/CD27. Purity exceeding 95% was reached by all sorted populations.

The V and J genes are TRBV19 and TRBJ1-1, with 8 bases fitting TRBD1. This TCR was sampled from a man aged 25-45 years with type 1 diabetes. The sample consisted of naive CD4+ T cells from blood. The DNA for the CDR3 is TGTGCCAGTAACCCTGGACAGGGAGGTACTGAAGCTTTCTTT. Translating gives CASNPGQGGTEAFF.